The rows below give T cell receptor beta chains drawn from one sample of a study of cytomegalovirus exposure and HLA in healthy donors. Data came from immunoSEQ multiplex PCR; TCRdb stores just in-frame clones and leaves some out. The sample lists under 200,000 clones, 79% seen once, with 2% to 2.5% in the top ten. The sequencing sample was made of PBMCs. The receptors originated from a woman in her 50s in good health and CMV-seronegative. CDR3s leave out the opening cysteine and the closing phenylalanine or tryptophan. D genes are given only for firm matches.

TRBJ1-3	NA	TRBV28	ASRGQAGNTIY
TRBJ2-5	NA	TRBV5-5	ASSLSASDLRVETQY
TRBJ1-4	TRBD1	TRBV7-2	ASSSWDRSVNEKLF
TRBJ1-1	NA	TRBV27	ASSGQTMNTEAF
TRBJ2-1	TRBD1	TRBV5-8	ASSQKTGSYNEQF
TRBJ2-7	TRBD1	TRBV15	ATSRRDRGEQY
TRBJ1-4	NA	TRBV28	ASSLWSEKLF
TRBJ2-4	TRBD2	TRBV5-1	ASSLGRLAGGKNIQY
TRBJ1-1	TRBD1	TRBV28	ASSLWTGANTEAF
TRBJ2-7	TRBD1	TRBV28	ASSIPGQLNYEQY
TRBJ2-1	NA	TRBV4-3	ASSQSPRNEQF
TRBJ2-5	TRBD1	TRBV5-1	ASSLGDRGPQETQY
TRBJ2-3	TRBD1	TRBV28	ASSPDGTGVTDTQY
TRBJ2-1	NA	TRBV2	ASSSPTDSYNEQF
TRBJ1-6	NA	TRBV7-9	ASSSGSSYNSPLH
TRBJ2-7	TRBD2	TRBV27	ASSLSLAGYSYEQY
TRBJ2-1	TRBD2	TRBV4-3	ASSRRVAGPAENEQF
TRBJ1-2	NA	TRBV5-1	ASSLAVGAGGYT
TRBJ1-1	TRBD1	TRBV6-5	ASRAQQGGGTEAF
TRBJ1-2	NA	TRBV4-2	ASSQGQENYGYT
TRBJ2-5	NA	TRBV18	ASSPPLAAQETQY
TRBJ2-1	NA	TRBV7-9	ASTLLDYNSYNEQF
TRBJ2-3	NA	TRBV7-2	ASSLGGGITSTDTQY
TRBJ2-7	TRBD2	TRBV7-9	ASSSLLREASSYEQY
TRBJ1-1	NA	TRBV2	ASSSLRFTTEAF
TRBJ1-3	TRBD1	TRBV5-1	ASSLGGGIGNTIY
TRBJ1-2	NA	TRBV6-5	ASRAGGDAGYT
TRBJ2-3	NA	TRBV4-3	ASSRESTDTQY
NA	NA	TRBV6-6	ASSYSFRGTLYEQY
TRBJ1-1	NA	TRBV7-3	ASSLEDTGLGTEAF
TRBJ2-3	TRBD1	TRBV6-4	ASSDSPGGPLDTQY
TRBJ2-3	NA	TRBV18	ASSPGVGTDTQY
TRBJ1-5	NA	TRBV10-3	AIRGDSSNQPQH
TRBJ1-1	NA	TRBV30	AWSVERPEAF
TRBJ1-6	NA	TRBV5-8	ASSFRSRPLH
TRBJ2-2	NA	TRBV28	ASSPPGGRITGELF
TRBJ2-7	NA	TRBV4-3	ASSLGQGKYEQY
TRBJ2-7	NA	TRBV6-1	ASSQDSYEQY
TRBJ2-2	NA	TRBV7-2	ASTPAQGNTGELF
TRBJ2-7	TRBD2	TRBV11-2	ASSGRLAGATYEQY
TRBJ2-2	TRBD2	TRBV11-2	ASSLGFQGLTGELF
TRBJ2-3	TRBD2	TRBV19	ASSSGGGHTDTQY
TRBJ2-1	TRBD2	TRBV27	ASSIRSAGGYNEQF
TRBJ2-2	TRBD2	TRBV15	ATSSPSGGRNTGELF
TRBJ2-3	TRBD1	TRBV5-6	ATGQGEDTQY
TRBJ2-1	TRBD2	TRBV2	ASMASGGSNEQF
TRBJ1-4	NA	TRBV19	ASSMSAFGANEKLF
TRBJ2-4	NA	TRBV7-2	ASSRPPASIQY
TRBJ2-7	NA	TRBV10-3	AISGGPSYEQC
TRBJ2-7	NA	TRBV5-1	ASSLGQVTYEQY
TRBJ2-3	TRBD2	TRBV7-8	ASSSGLAGGSTQY
TRBJ2-5	TRBD2	TRBV7-9	ASSPGTSGGDQETQY
TRBJ2-1	TRBD2	TRBV7-2	ASSYRSGTNNEQF
TRBJ1-1	NA	TRBV21-1	ASSKGRGMAEAF
TRBJ2-7	TRBD1	TRBV7-9	SSSPTTGINNEQY
TRBJ2-4	NA	TRBV28	ASSKMVERAKNIQY
TRBJ1-4	NA	TRBV4-2	ASSQERSNEKLF